This T cell receptor beta chain is drawn from a study of memory CD4+ T cells and cytomegalovirus serostatus. As for the study in general: Healthy Belgian adult donors included several CMV-positive and some 23 CMV-negative people.

Sequencing was performed with immunoSEQ multiplex PCR; in TCRdb, only in-frame clones are kept and a portion is missing. The table records tens of thousands of clones, roughly 78% of them present only once. The sort gate was single viable CD3+CD4+CD8-CD45RO+ cells for memory CD4+ T cells. Serostatus was set by detecting CMV pp150, pp28, p38, p52 IgG. To note about this clone: Its antigen remains unknown. This sample also contains other DNA sequences that code for the same CDR3.

The CDR3 sequence is 16 residues long. Deletions cut 0 bases from V and 0 bases from J, with 10 bases between. Germline CDR1 SGHRS, CDR2 YFSETQ. Study findings and constraints: Each of 67 CMV-associated TCRbeta sequences occurred in one to five individuals.

The material sequenced was memory CD4+ T cells from blood. V gene TRBV5-1 combines with J gene TRBJ1-3, with D possibly TRBD1 on 5 matching bases. The receptor was derived from an adult in good health and CMV-seronegative. CDR3 sequence: CASSLGWGSSGNTIYF. CDR3 coding DNA: TGCGCCAGCAGCTTGGGGTGGGGGAGCTCTGGAAACACCATATATTTT. The variable domain in full, completed from reference TRBV5-1 and TRBJ1-3, reads KAGVTQTPRYLIKTRGQQVTLSCSPISGHRSVSWYQQTPGQGLQFLFEYFSETQRNKGNFPGRFSGRQFSNSRSEMNVSTLELGDSALYLCASSLGWGSSGNTIYFGEGSWLTVV.